This TCR beta chain was profiled in a study of blood T cells in healthy people across ages. Healthy Russian Caucasian donors spanned ages roughly 6 to 90 years. The authors isolated at least 6.5 million PBMCs per sample. The table lists this clonotype with a count of one. What it binds is unknown. It may be a read error: a sequence one base away is much more abundant. The CDR3 covers 12 residues. Germline V lookup: CDR1 KGHSH, CDR2 LQKENI. A sample-barcoded 5' primer and a J-beta primer mix were used in a second PCR of about 7 to 12 cycles. All cDNA molecules were each tagged by a template-switch adaptor with 12 random nucleotides. TCRdb fed the 5' RACE reads into MiXCR, producing one record per CDR3 protein. The sample includes 650,000 to 1,000,000 distinct CDR3 sequences, roughly 34% seen only once; the top ten take 10% to 15%. Overall study results and limits: Compared with aged donors, long-lived donors showed fewer expanded clones, suggesting selection.

The sequence came from a young man in good health. Sequences were obtained from blood. V is TRBV18 and J is TRBJ1-2; D not certain. The CDR3 protein is CAGSPRGYGYTF. CDR3 bases: TGTGCCGGCTCACCACGGGGCTATGGCTACACCTTC.